These T cell receptor beta chains were read from a single sample in a study of cytomegalovirus exposure and HLA in healthy donors. The method was immunoSEQ multiplex PCR; TCRdb's version includes in-frame clones alone and lacks a portion of them. Of 150,000 to 200,000 clones listed, 75% to 85% were seen once; the top ten hold around 0.91%. The source material was PBMCs. Source of these receptors: a girl aged 2 to 10 in good health and CMV-seropositive. Each CDR3 is given with its conserved first and last residue. A D gene is named only where the DNA matches it firmly. Clone size is given for some rows only: seen once, a few or many times, or a class if the clone is expanded.

J gene: TRBJ2-2
clone size: once
D gene: -
V gene: TRBV4-1
CDR3 protein: CASSQAISLNTGELFF
CDR3 DNA: TGCGCCAGCAGCCAAGCGATTAGTCTAAACACCGGGGAGCTGTTTTTT

J gene: TRBJ1-1
clone size: -
D gene: -
V gene: TRBV19
CDR3 protein: CASSILQGRTEAFF
CDR3 DNA: TGTGCCAGTAGTATACTACAGGGACGGACTGAAGCTTTCTTT

J gene: TRBJ1-5
clone size: -
D gene: -
V gene: TRBV5-6
CDR3 protein: CASSLGKRGMNQPQHF
CDR3 DNA: TGTGCCAGCAGCTTGGGCAAGAGGGGGATGAATCAGCCCCAGCATTTT

J gene: TRBJ1-2
clone size: few
D gene: -
V gene: TRBV6-5
CDR3 protein: CASSPGGDLYGYTF
CDR3 DNA: TGTGCCAGCAGCCCCGGGGGGGATCTCTATGGCTACACCTTC

J gene: TRBJ2-3
clone size: -
D gene: -
V gene: TRBV9
CDR3 protein: CASSVEGRGLGSTDTQYF
CDR3 DNA: TGTGCCAGCAGCGTAGAGGGGCGGGGGCTAGGTAGCACAGATACGCAGTATTTT

J gene: TRBJ2-7
clone size: few
D gene: -
V gene: TRBV30
CDR3 protein: CAWSVGFGNYEQYF
CDR3 DNA: TGTGCCTGGAGTGTGGGGTTCGGGAACTACGAGCAGTACTTC

J gene: TRBJ2-2
clone size: -
D gene: TRBD2
V gene: TRBV6-5
CDR3 protein: CASSYPLAGELFF
CDR3 DNA: TGTGCCAGCAGTTACCCACTAGCGGGGGAGCTGTTTTTT

J gene: TRBJ1-5
clone size: -
D gene: -
V gene: TRBV27
CDR3 protein: CASSPLEVQGHASNQPQHF
CDR3 DNA: TGTGCCAGCAGTCCCCTGGAGGTCCAGGGACACGCGAGCAATCAGCCCCAGCATTTT

J gene: TRBJ2-5
clone size: -
D gene: TRBD1
V gene: TRBV10-3
CDR3 protein: CASRGQVGETQYF
CDR3 DNA: TGTGCCAGCAGGGGACAGGTAGGGGAGACCCAGTACTTC

J gene: TRBJ2-3
clone size: few
D gene: -
V gene: TRBV18
CDR3 protein: CASSPLPPGGVDTQYF
CDR3 DNA: TGTGCCAGCTCACCGCTTCCACCCGGGGGAGTAGATACGCAGTATTTT

J gene: TRBJ2-2
clone size: -
D gene: -
V gene: TRBV5-1
CDR3 protein: CASSFEQGLSGELFF
CDR3 DNA: TGCGCCAGCAGCTTCGAGCAGGGGCTATCCGGGGAGCTGTTTTTT

J gene: TRBJ1-6
clone size: once
D gene: -
V gene: TRBV10-1
CDR3 protein: CASSDGNSPLHF
CDR3 DNA: TGCGCCAGCAGTGACGGGAATTCACCCCTCCACTTT

J gene: TRBJ2-6
clone size: -
D gene: -
V gene: TRBV2
CDR3 protein: CASRTAGANVLTF
CDR3 DNA: TGTGCCAGCAGGACTGCTGGGGCCAACGTCCTGACTTTC

J gene: TRBJ1-6
clone size: -
D gene: TRBD1
V gene: TRBV30
CDR3 protein: CAWSTGTGGRSPLHF
CDR3 DNA: TGTGCCTGGAGTACCGGGACAGGGGGTAGATCACCCCTCCACTTT

J gene: TRBJ2-3
clone size: -
D gene: -
V gene: TRBV6-5
CDR3 protein: CASSSADTQYF
CDR3 DNA: TGTGCCAGCAGTTCGGCAGATACGCAGTATTTT

J gene: TRBJ2-2
clone size: -
D gene: TRBD1
V gene: TRBV30
CDR3 protein: CAQGAGELFF
CDR3 DNA: TGTGCACAGGGGGCGGGGGAGCTGTTTTTT

J gene: TRBJ1-4
clone size: -
D gene: -
V gene: TRBV9
CDR3 protein: CASSVGAGGGNEKLFF
CDR3 DNA: TGTGCCAGCAGCGTAGGTGCGGGGGGTGGGAATGAAAAACTGTTTTTT

J gene: TRBJ2-1
clone size: once
D gene: -
V gene: TRBV27
CDR3 protein: CASTLTGSYNEQFF
CDR3 DNA: TGTGCCAGCACCCTAACAGGGAGCTACAATGAGCAGTTCTTC

J gene: TRBJ2-1
clone size: -
D gene: -
V gene: TRBV10-3
CDR3 protein: CAITNRLDSYEQFF
CDR3 DNA: TGTGCCATCACAAATCGACTAGATAGCTATGAGCAGTTCTTC

J gene: TRBJ2-4
clone size: -
D gene: TRBD1
V gene: TRBV2
CDR3 protein: CASTPGTANIQYF
CDR3 DNA: TGTGCCAGCACTCCCGGGACAGCCAACATTCAGTACTTC

J gene: TRBJ1-1
clone size: -
D gene: TRBD1
V gene: TRBV4-1
CDR3 protein: CASSQPLGQGGSGNTEAFF
CDR3 DNA: TGCGCCAGCAGCCAACCGCTTGGACAGGGTGGATCGGGGAACACTGAAGCTTTCTTT

J gene: TRBJ2-1
clone size: -
D gene: TRBD1
V gene: TRBV27
CDR3 protein: CASSYLGTGAYNEQFF
CDR3 DNA: TGTGCCAGCAGTTACCTCGGGACAGGGGCCTACAATGAGCAGTTCTTC

J gene: TRBJ1-1
clone size: -
D gene: -
V gene: TRBV2
CDR3 protein: CASSAGVDEAFF
CDR3 DNA: TGTGCCAGCAGTGCAGGGGTAGATGAAGCTTTCTTT

J gene: TRBJ2-7
clone size: -
D gene: -
V gene: TRBV12-5
CDR3 protein: CASGLSGAYEQYF
CDR3 DNA: TGTGCTAGTGGTTTGTCAGGGGCCTACGAGCAGTACTTC

J gene: TRBJ2-5
clone size: few
D gene: TRBD2
V gene: TRBV5-1
CDR3 protein: CASSSWEREGRETQYF
CDR3 DNA: TGCGCCAGCAGCTCTTGGGAGCGGGAGGGCCGCGAGACCCAGTACTTC

J gene: TRBJ2-7
clone size: -
D gene: -
V gene: TRBV28
CDR3 protein: CATSVRRNEQYF
CDR3 DNA: TGTGCCACCTCCGTTAGGCGGAACGAGCAGTACTTC

J gene: TRBJ2-1
clone size: -
D gene: TRBD2
V gene: TRBV6-7
CDR3 protein: CASSYSKKREGRNEQFF
CDR3 DNA: TGTGCCAGCAGTTACTCGAAAAAGCGGGAGGGCCGGAATGAGCAGTTCTTC

J gene: TRBJ2-2
clone size: -
D gene: TRBD2
V gene: TRBV4-2
CDR3 protein: CASSPSGNTGELFF
CDR3 DNA: TGTGCCAGCAGCCCTAGCGGGAACACCGGGGAGCTGTTTTTT

J gene: TRBJ2-3
clone size: -
D gene: -
V gene: TRBV27
CDR3 protein: CASSSEFAGDTQYF
CDR3 DNA: TGTGCCAGCAGTTCCGAATTTGCGGGAGATACGCAGTATTTT

J gene: TRBJ1-2
clone size: few
D gene: -
V gene: TRBV28
CDR3 protein: CASSLFPGGYTF
CDR3 DNA: TGTGCCAGCAGTTTATTCCCCGGTGGCTACACCTTC

J gene: TRBJ2-5
clone size: -
D gene: -
V gene: TRBV15
CDR3 protein: CATSRPMETQYF
CDR3 DNA: TGTGCCACCAGCAGACCTATGGAGACCCAGTACTTC

J gene: TRBJ1-1
clone size: -
D gene: TRBD1
V gene: TRBV6-1
CDR3 protein: CASSELGQGIGAFF
CDR3 DNA: TGTGCCAGCAGTGAGTTGGGACAGGGGATTGGAGCTTTCTTT

J gene: TRBJ2-1
clone size: once
D gene: TRBD2
V gene: TRBV7-9
CDR3 protein: CASSPKEYSGGYNEQFF
CDR3 DNA: TGTGCCAGCAGCCCGAAAGAGTATAGCGGGGGTTACAATGAGCAGTTCTTC

J gene: TRBJ2-7
clone size: -
D gene: TRBD1
V gene: TRBV19
CDR3 protein: CASSLRTGGLSYEQYF
CDR3 DNA: TGTGCCAGTAGCCTAAGGACAGGGGGCTTATCCTACGAGCAGTACTTC

J gene: TRBJ2-7
clone size: -
D gene: TRBD1
V gene: TRBV28
CDR3 protein: CASSAPGQGSYEQYF
CDR3 DNA: TGTGCCAGCAGTGCCCCGGGACAGGGGTCCTACGAGCAGTACTTC

J gene: TRBJ2-3
clone size: -
D gene: TRBD2
V gene: TRBV19
CDR3 protein: CASSWTSGSTGTDTQYF
CDR3 DNA: TGTGCCAGTAGTTGGACTAGCGGGAGCACAGGCACAGATACGCAGTATTTT

J gene: TRBJ2-7
clone size: -
D gene: TRBD2
V gene: TRBV11-1
CDR3 protein: CASSLRLAGDVYEQYF
CDR3 DNA: TGTGCCAGCAGCTTACGACTAGCGGGAGATGTTTACGAGCAGTACTTC

J gene: TRBJ2-7
clone size: -
D gene: -
V gene: TRBV28
CDR3 protein: CASSLGTSEQYF
CDR3 DNA: TGTGCCAGCAGCCTCGGGACTTCCGAGCAGTACTTC

J gene: TRBJ2-1
clone size: -
D gene: TRBD1
V gene: TRBV28
CDR3 protein: CASASGTGGNEQFF
CDR3 DNA: TGTGCCAGCGCGTCCGGGACAGGGGGCAATGAGCAGTTCTTC

J gene: TRBJ2-5
clone size: -
D gene: TRBD1
V gene: TRBV28
CDR3 protein: CASSFRTGGVETQYF
CDR3 DNA: TGTGCCAGCAGTTTTCGGACAGGGGGAGTAGAGACCCAGTACTTC

J gene: TRBJ2-1
clone size: -
D gene: TRBD2
V gene: TRBV5-1
CDR3 protein: CASSLGTSGRRSEQFF
CDR3 DNA: TGCGCCAGCAGCTTGGGGACTAGCGGGAGAAGAAGTGAGCAGTTCTTC

J gene: TRBJ1-2
clone size: -
D gene: -
V gene: TRBV10-3
CDR3 protein: CAISANLGGYTF
CDR3 DNA: TGTGCCATCTCGGCTAACCTCGGGGGCTACACCTTC

J gene: TRBJ2-1
clone size: -
D gene: TRBD1
V gene: TRBV6-1
CDR3 protein: CASRTGVEGNEQFF
CDR3 DNA: TGTGCCAGCAGGACAGGGGTGGAGGGGAATGAGCAGTTCTTC

J gene: TRBJ2-5
clone size: -
D gene: TRBD1
V gene: TRBV10-3
CDR3 protein: CAISEGRTGQGLKETQYF
CDR3 DNA: TGTGCCATCAGTGAGGGGCGTACGGGACAGGGGTTGAAAGAGACCCAGTACTTC

J gene: TRBJ2-2
clone size: -
D gene: -
V gene: TRBV30
CDR3 protein: CAWSALFGRDTGELFF
CDR3 DNA: TGTGCCTGGAGCGCACTGTTTGGTCGGGACACCGGGGAGCTGTTTTTT

J gene: TRBJ2-5
clone size: few
D gene: -
V gene: TRBV28
CDR3 protein: CASRTDRQLVETQYF
CDR3 DNA: TGTGCCAGCCGGACCGACAGGCAACTCGTGGAGACCCAGTACTTC

J gene: TRBJ2-7
clone size: once
D gene: TRBD1
V gene: TRBV7-9
CDR3 protein: CASRPKAGQGSYEQYF
CDR3 DNA: TGTGCCAGCAGACCAAAAGCCGGACAGGGCTCCTACGAGCAGTACTTC

J gene: TRBJ2-1
clone size: few
D gene: TRBD2
V gene: TRBV19
CDR3 protein: CASSIIPSGTNEQFF
CDR3 DNA: TGTGCCAGTAGTATCATCCCTAGCGGGACCAATGAGCAGTTCTTC

J gene: TRBJ1-1
clone size: -
D gene: TRBD1
V gene: TRBV6-6
CDR3 protein: CASSKRQGGRTEAFF
CDR3 DNA: TGTGCCAGCAGCAAAAGACAGGGGGGGAGGACTGAAGCTTTCTTT

J gene: TRBJ1-1
clone size: -
D gene: TRBD1
V gene: TRBV30
CDR3 protein: CAWSSRDSEKAFF
CDR3 DNA: TGTGCCTGGAGTTCCCGGGACAGCGAAAAAGCTTTCTTT

J gene: TRBJ2-1
clone size: -
D gene: -
V gene: TRBV7-9
CDR3 protein: CASSLALARSEQFF
CDR3 DNA: TGTGCCAGCAGCTTAGCCCTGGCAAGAAGTGAGCAGTTCTTC

J gene: TRBJ2-7
clone size: few
D gene: TRBD1
V gene: TRBV27
CDR3 protein: CASSSTDGAGQGTIYEQYF
CDR3 DNA: TGTGCCAGCAGTTCCACGGACGGGGCGGGACAGGGAACGATCTACGAGCAGTACTTC

J gene: TRBJ2-3
clone size: -
D gene: -
V gene: TRBV10-3
CDR3 protein: CAASQGGTDTQYF
CDR3 DNA: TGTGCCGCGTCCCAGGGGGGAACAGATACGCAGTATTTT

J gene: TRBJ2-3
clone size: -
D gene: TRBD2
V gene: TRBV7-9
CDR3 protein: CASSPGTSGPDTQYF
CDR3 DNA: TGTGCCAGCAGCCCGGGGACTAGCGGACCAGATACGCAGTATTTT

J gene: TRBJ2-2
clone size: -
D gene: TRBD1
V gene: TRBV7-9
CDR3 protein: CASSGRGTGNTGELFF
CDR3 DNA: TGTGCCAGCAGCGGTCGCGGGACAGGGAACACCGGGGAGCTGTTTTTT